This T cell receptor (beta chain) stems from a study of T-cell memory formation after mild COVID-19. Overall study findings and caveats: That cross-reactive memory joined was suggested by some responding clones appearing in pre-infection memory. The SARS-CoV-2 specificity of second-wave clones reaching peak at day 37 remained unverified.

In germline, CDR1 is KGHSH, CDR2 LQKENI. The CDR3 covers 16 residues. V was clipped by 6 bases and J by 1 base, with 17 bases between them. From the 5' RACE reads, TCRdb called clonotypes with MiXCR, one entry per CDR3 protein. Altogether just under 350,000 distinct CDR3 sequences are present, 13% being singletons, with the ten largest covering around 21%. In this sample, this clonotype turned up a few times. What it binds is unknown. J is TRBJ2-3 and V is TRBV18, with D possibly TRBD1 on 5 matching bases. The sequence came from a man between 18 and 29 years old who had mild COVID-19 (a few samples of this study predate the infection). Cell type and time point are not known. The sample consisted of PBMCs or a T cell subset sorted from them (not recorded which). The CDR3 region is CASSAPGNWGTDTQYF. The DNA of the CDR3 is TGTGCCAGCTCGGCCCCAGGGAATTGGGGCACAGATACGCAGTATTTT.